The rows below give T cell receptor beta chains drawn from one sample of a study of vaccination effects on CD4 cells after COVID-19. The table came from immunoSEQ multiplex PCR; TCRdb's copy has only in-frame clones and leaves some out. The sample contains more than 20,000 clones, around two thirds of which appear only once. These TCRs are of unknown antigen specificity. The source material was CD4+ T cells from PBMCs cultured with HCoV-OC43 spike peptides, sampled before COVID-19 vaccination. These receptors originate from a human donor who received a COVID-19 vaccine. Each CDR3 is given with its conserved first and last residue. The order of the fields is CDR3 DNA, CDR3 protein, D gene, V gene, clone size, J gene. D genes are given only for firm matches. Rows give clone size only sometimes, using once, few, many, or a class for an expanded clone.

TGTGCCAGCAGATCAGACAGGGAGGGGAGCTCCTATAATTCACCCCTCCACTTT	CASRSDREGSSYNSPLHF	TRBD1	TRBV7-8	.	TRBJ1-6
TGTGCCAGCAGCTTAGCGACAGGGGTTGGGGAGACCCAGTACTTC	CASSLATGVGETQYF	TRBD1	TRBV11-2	.	TRBJ2-5
TGTGCCAGCAAAACGGCCCAGAACACTGAAGCTTTCTTT	CASKTAQNTEAFF	.	TRBV6-5	.	TRBJ1-1
TGCGCCAGCAGCTGGCCGGACAGCAATTACGAGCAGTACTTC	CASSWPDSNYEQYF	.	TRBV5-1	.	TRBJ2-7
TGTGCCAGCAGCCAAGTTCCCGGGACTGTCCAAGAGACCCAGTACTTC	CASSQVPGTVQETQYF	.	TRBV3-1/TRBV3-2	.	TRBJ2-5
TGTGCCAGCTCACGCGGACAAGCTTCACCCCTCCACTTT	CASSRGQASPLHF	.	TRBV18	.	TRBJ1-6
TGCAGTGCTAGTGGACAGGCGAACTATGGCTACACCTTC	CSASGQANYGYTF	TRBD1	TRBV20-1	.	TRBJ1-2
TGTGCAACATCCGGGACTAGCGGTTACGAGCAGTACTTC	CATSGTSGYEQYF	TRBD2	TRBV19	few	TRBJ2-7
TGTGCCATCAGTGACCGAGAACTCAGCGGCACCTTC	CAISDRELSGTF	.	TRBV10-3	few	TRBJ1-2
TGTGCCAGCAGTGAAAATGGAGACAGGGGTTCACCCCTCCACTTT	CASSENGDRGSPLHF	TRBD1	TRBV6-1	.	TRBJ1-6
TGTGCCAGCAGCCAGATAGGACAGGGCATTGCTTTCTTT	CASSQIGQGIAFF	TRBD1	TRBV3-1/TRBV3-2	few	TRBJ1-1
TGTGCCAGCAGCCTCGAAAGAAACATTCAGTACTTC	CASSLERNIQYF	.	TRBV11-2	few	TRBJ2-4
TGTGCCAGCAGTTACTCCGGGACTAGCGGGGCCTACGAGCAGTACTTC	CASSYSGTSGAYEQYF	TRBD2	TRBV6-5	.	TRBJ2-7
TGTGCCAGCAGCGGAGGAACAGGGCTCTATAATTCACCCCTCCACTTT	CASSGGTGLYNSPLHF	.	TRBV21-1	.	TRBJ1-6
TGTGCCAGCTCACCACAAAACCCCTGGGGGGCGGACACTGAAGCTTTCTTT	CASSPQNPWGADTEAFF	.	TRBV18	.	TRBJ1-1
TGTGCCACCAGTGCAGGGGCGTATGGCTACACCTTC	CATSAGAYGYTF	.	TRBV24-1	few	TRBJ1-2
TGTGCCAGCAGTATCGACAGGGCCCCCTACGAGCAGTACTTC	CASSIDRAPYEQYF	TRBD1	TRBV6-5	.	TRBJ2-7
TGTGCCAGCGGGCGGGCGGATGGGATAGAGACCCAGTACTTC	CASGRADGIETQYF	.	TRBV27	.	TRBJ2-5
TGCGCCAGCAGTGGGGGAAGCAGCAATCAGCCCCAGCATTTT	CASSGGSSNQPQHF	.	TRBV10-2	.	TRBJ1-5
TGTGCCACCAGCAGAGACGGGGGTAAAGCTTTCTTT	CATSRDGGKAFF	.	TRBV15	medium-sized	TRBJ1-1